This TCR beta chain was profiled in a study of control samples from healthy donors and cancer patients. CDR1 and CDR2 from the germline V gene are MDHEN and SYDVKM. J lost 3 bases, V lost 5 bases, and 13 bases had no gene match. This CDR3 is built from 17 residues. TCRdb keeps only in-frame clones here, not all; method: immunoSEQ multiplex PCR. The data hold 400,000 to 500,000 clones, with 90% observed a single time. The rearrangement joins TRBV28 to TRBJ1-2, with 9 nucleotides matching TRBD1. This receptor was obtained from a man aged 35 to 55 with head and neck cancer. Source material: PBMCs. The CDR3 region is CASSTRDRASRDYGYTF. The DNA of the CDR3 is TGTGCCAGCAGTACTAGGGACAGGGCGAGTCGTGACTATGGCTACACCTTC.